The 24 T cell receptor beta chains in this list originate from one sample, sequenced in a study of identical twins. TCRdb passed the 5' RACE reads through MiXCR, listing each CDR3 protein once. The sample records more than 1.5 million distinct CDR3 sequences, around a third being singletons. Sequencing was performed on cord blood. The receptors originated from a newborn girl in good health.

This clonotype turned up a few times. The chain recombines TRBV9 with TRBJ1-5, with 8 bases aligning to TRBD1. Germline CDR1 is SGDLS and CDR2 is YYNGEE. CDR3 size: 17 residues. J was trimmed by 5 bases and V by 0 bases; bases with no gene match: 10. As DNA, the CDR3 is TGTGCCAGCAGCGTAGAGCGGCACAGGGGGAAGTATCAGCCCCAGCATTTT. The encoded protein is CASSVERHRGKYQPQHF.

This clonotype has a handful of counts. The rearrangement uses TRBV3-1 and TRBJ2-7, with a possible D match to TRBD2 (5 bases). Trimming removed 1 base at V and 0 bases at J, with 13 bases between. The CDR3 extends over 16 amino acids. Germline V gives CDR1 LGHDT, CDR2 YNNKEL (reference sequence). The CDR3 region has the DNA TGTGCCAGCAGCCAAGTTGCGGGCCCAAGCTCCTACGAGCAGTACTTC. Encoded protein: CASSQVAGPSSYEQYF.

CDR3 nucleotides: TGTGCCAGCAGCCAAGGGACAGGATCGAACACCGGGGAGCTGTTTTTT. Translating gives CASSQGTGSNTGELFF. V and J are TRBV3-1 and TRBJ2-2; 7 bases align to TRBD1. Germline V gene lookup returns CDR1 LGHDT and CDR2 YNNKEL (reference sequence). V was pared by 1 base and J by 0 bases, with 2 bases of the junction left unmatched. The CDR3 has 16 amino acids.

This chain links TRBV3-1 with TRBJ1-4; D might be TRBD1 (6 bases). The CDR3 length is 12 residues. V was pared by 1 base and J by 14 bases, with 11 bases between. Germline CDR1 LGHDT, CDR2 YNNKEL (reference sequence). The CDR3, as DNA: TGTGCCAGCAGCCAAGGAGGGGGGTTGCTGTTTTTT. Amino acid sequence: CASSQGGGLLFF.

V usage is TRBV20-1 and J usage is TRBJ1-4, with TRBD1 matching over 10 bases. The germline V gene has CDR1 DFQATT and CDR2 SNEGSKA (reference sequence). The CDR3 covers 14 residues. V was clipped by 2 bases and J by 6 bases; unmatched bases: 3. The CDR3 here is CSARKGTGDEKLFF. Here the CDR3 DNA reads TGCAGTGCTAGAAAGGGGACAGGGGATGAAAAACTGTTTTTT.

Worth noting for this clonotype: The germline gene is not matched at one end of the junction; a read error may be the cause. This chain links TRBV10-3 with TRBJ1-4; TRBD1 aligns across 10 bases. Per the germline V gene, CDR1 is ENHRY and CDR2 is SYGVKD. This CDR3 spans 17 amino acids. The CDR3 loop is CAFSDVGDRGLNEKLFF. Written as DNA, the CDR3 is TGTGCCTTCAGTGATGTGGGGGACAGGGGCCTTAATGAAAAACTGTTTTTT.

The chain recombines TRBV20-1 with TRBJ2-5; D not certain. V lost 0 bases and J lost 11, with 16 bases in between. This CDR3 is 13 amino acids long. CDR1 and CDR2 from the germline V gene are DFQATT and SNEGSKA (reference sequence). CDR3 protein: CSARDLRRNEQYF. The DNA for the CDR3 is TGCAGTGCTAGAGACCTAAGGCGAAATGAGCAGTACTTC.

V gene TRBV20-1 combines with J gene TRBJ2-4; the match to TRBD1 covers 8 bases. The V and J ends lost 3 bases and 13 bases, in that order; junction bases with no gene match: 11. Germline CDR1 is DFQATT and CDR2 is SNEGSKA (reference sequence). This CDR3 spans 13 amino acids. The CDR3, as DNA: TGCAGTGCTAGCGGCAGGGGGCTCGGGGAGCAGTACTTC. This translates into CSASGRGLGEQYF.

This sequence joins TRBV4-2 and TRBJ1-1, with a tentative D call TRBD1 (5 bases). With 5 bases removed from V and 7 bases from J, the gap between germline ends came to 20 bases. CDR3 length: 15 amino acids. Germline V gene data show CDR1 as LGHNA and CDR2 as YNFKEQ. The CDR3 reads CASSSLWTRGVEAFF. The CDR3 DNA reads as TGTGCCAGCAGCTCCCTATGGACCCGGGGCGTTGAAGCTTTCTTT.

This clonotype was seen at least ten times. The V call is TRBV24-1, the J call TRBJ2-1; unclear D gene. CDR1 is KGHDR and CDR2 is SFDVKD in the germline V gene. The CDR3 extends over 11 amino acids. Trimming left V 5 bases short and J 5 bases short, with 3 bases between. CDR3 sequence reads: CATSGHNEQFF. CDR3 nucleotides: TGTGCCACCAGTGGTCACAATGAGCAGTTCTTC.

In its sample, this clonotype was seen a few times. The gene calls are TRBV28 and TRBJ2-3, with 7 positions matching TRBD1. The germline V gene encodes CDR1 MDHEN and CDR2 SYDVKM. The CDR3 has 15 residues. The trim removed 4 bases at V and 4 bases at J, leaving 8 bases unmatched. CDR3 amino acids: CASSSRQGRADTQYF. The CDR3, as DNA: TGTGCCAGCAGTTCCCGACAGGGCAGGGCAGATACGCAGTATTTT.

This sequence joins TRBV5-1 and TRBJ2-3; 15 positions agree with TRBD2. V dropped 4 bases and J dropped 2; count of bases not matched to a gene: 11. This CDR3 has 19 residues. The germline CDR1 and CDR2 sequences are SGHRS and YFSETQ. DNA for the CDR3: TGCGCCAGCAGCCCCGGACTAGCGGGAGGGAGTCGGCTCACAGATACGCAGTATTTT. It encodes CASSPGLAGGSRLTDTQYF.

The chain uses TRBV20-1 and TRBJ1-2, with 10 bases fitting TRBD1. Unmatched junction bases numbered 8, after V lost 6 bases and J lost 7 bases. This CDR3 spans 13 amino acids. Germline values: CDR1 DFQATT, CDR2 SNEGSKA (reference sequence). The DNA of the CDR3 is TGCAGTGCCTTCAACCGGGACAGGGGTGGCTACACCTTC. Translated, it gives CSAFNRDRGGYTF.

This clonotype was detected only a few times. The rearrangement uses TRBV25-1 and TRBJ2-4; D gene ambiguous. Per germline, CDR1 MGHDK and CDR2 SYGVNS. The ends were cut back, 1 base at V and 8 bases at J, with 9 bases in the middle. The CDR3 runs to 13 residues. CDR3 loop: CASSESSGDIQYF. CDR3 sequence (DNA): TGTGCCAGCAGTGAATCATCTGGGGACATTCAGTACTTC. The full variable domain, completed using reference TRBV25-1 and TRBJ2-4, is EADIYQTPRYLVIGTGKKITLECSQTMGHDKMYWYQQDPGMELHLIHYSYGVNSTEKGDLSSESTVSRIRTEHFPLTLESARPSHTSQYLCASSESSGDIQYFGAGTRLSVL.

A remark on this clonotype: This may be a read error: a much more frequent sequence differs by one nucleotide. This is likely a read error, given that the CDR3 carries no conserved phenylalanine or tryptophan at its end. This chain uses TRBV9 with TRBJ2-7, with 9 bases aligning to TRBD2. This CDR3 region has 14 residues. V lost 0 bases, J lost 3 bases, and 1 base stayed unmatched. From germline, CDR1 is SGDLS and CDR2 YYNGEE. CDR3 region: CASSVGTSDYEQYY. CDR3 DNA: TGTGCCAGCAGCGTAGGGACTAGCGACTACGAGCAGTACTAC.

As DNA, the CDR3 is TGTGCCAGCAGCCAAGAGAGGGGTCGGGGGAGCAATTCACCCCTCCACTTT. Protein: CASSQERGRGSNSPLHF. The genes are TRBV4-2 and TRBJ1-6; TRBD1 might be the D (5 bases). V was cut by 0 bases and J by 7 bases, with 16 bases left in between. This CDR3 is built from 17 residues. The germline V gene has CDR1 LGHNA and CDR2 YNFKEQ.

The chain employs TRBV14 and TRBJ1-2; unclear D gene. The CDR3 has 15 amino acids. Germline V gene sequence: CDR1 SGHDN, CDR2 FVKESK. V was pared by 0 bases and J by 3 bases, with 11 bases between. The CDR3 DNA follows: TGTGCCAGCAGCCAAGATTTGTACAGCTACTATGGCTACACCTTC. Amino acid sequence: CASSQDLYSYYGYTF.

This chain joins TRBV9 and TRBJ2-1; perhaps TRBD2 as D (6 bases). The CDR3 extends over 13 amino acids. V lost 0 bases, J lost 8 bases, and 9 bases lay in between. Germline values: CDR1 SGDLS, CDR2 YYNGEE. The CDR3: CASSVGVADEQFF. The CDR3 bases are TGTGCCAGCAGCGTAGGGGTAGCGGATGAGCAGTTCTTC.

This chain connects TRBV5-1 to TRBJ2-3; 10 positions agree with TRBD2. V lost 1 base, J lost 2 bases, and 4 bases stayed unmatched. The CDR3 is 16 residues long. In germline, CDR1 is SGHRS, CDR2 YFSETQ. The CDR3 region is CASSLLAGAVTDTQYF. The CDR3 coding sequence is TGCGCCAGCAGCTTGCTAGCGGGGGCTGTCACAGATACGCAGTATTTT.

As concerns this clonotype: The junction does not match germline at one end; this may be a read error. The V call is TRBV11-1, the J call TRBJ2-1; 7 bases agree with TRBD1. Germline lookup yields CDR1 SGHAT and CDR2 FQDESV (reference sequence). The CDR3 sequence is 14 residues long. The CDR3 DNA sequence: TGTGCCAGCCTACAGGGGACCTCCTACAATGAGAAGTTCTTC. Protein product: CASLQGTSYNEKFF.

The chain is built from TRBV10-3 and TRBJ2-1, with D hard to call. Germline CDR1 reads ENHRY; CDR2 reads SYGVKD. The V and J ends lost 6 bases and 5 bases respectively, with 20 bases between them. The CDR3 length is 16 residues. The CDR3 reads CAISLQSVGQNNEQFF. The CDR3 DNA reads TGTGCCATCAGCCTCCAATCAGTAGGCCAGAACAATGAGCAGTTCTTC.

The chain employs TRBV24-1 and TRBJ2-3; D may correspond to TRBD1 or TRBD2 (5 bases each). Germline CDR1 reads KGHDR; CDR2 reads SFDVKD. This CDR3 has 17 amino acids. The ends were cut back, 4 bases at V and 2 bases at J, with 18 bases in the middle. The CDR3 DNA sequence: TGTGCCACCAGTGACGCCCGGGGCGGAGTACCCACAGATACGCAGTATTTT. Its translation: CATSDARGGVPTDTQYF.

This clonotype has more than one count but fewer than ten. The chain is built from TRBV3-1 and TRBJ2-4; 9 bases align to TRBD2. The tail of the sequence fits TRBJ2-7 better, so the J call may be wrong. The CDR3 spans 14 residues. From germline, CDR1 is LGHDT and CDR2 YNNKEL (reference sequence). CDR3 DNA sequence: TGTGCCAGCAGCCAAGTACCTAGCGGGGCCGAGCAGTACTTC. This sequence encodes CASSQVPSGAEQYF.

The genes are TRBV19 and TRBJ1-5; D is perhaps TRBD1 (5 bases). Germline CDR1 LNHDA, CDR2 SQIVND (reference sequence). The germline V and J ends were trimmed by 4 bases and 7 bases, with 11 bases remaining between them. This CDR3 spans 13 amino acids. The CDR3 loop is CASSSGARQPQHF. CDR3 nucleotides: TGTGCCAGTAGTAGCGGGGCACGGCAGCCCCAGCATTTT.